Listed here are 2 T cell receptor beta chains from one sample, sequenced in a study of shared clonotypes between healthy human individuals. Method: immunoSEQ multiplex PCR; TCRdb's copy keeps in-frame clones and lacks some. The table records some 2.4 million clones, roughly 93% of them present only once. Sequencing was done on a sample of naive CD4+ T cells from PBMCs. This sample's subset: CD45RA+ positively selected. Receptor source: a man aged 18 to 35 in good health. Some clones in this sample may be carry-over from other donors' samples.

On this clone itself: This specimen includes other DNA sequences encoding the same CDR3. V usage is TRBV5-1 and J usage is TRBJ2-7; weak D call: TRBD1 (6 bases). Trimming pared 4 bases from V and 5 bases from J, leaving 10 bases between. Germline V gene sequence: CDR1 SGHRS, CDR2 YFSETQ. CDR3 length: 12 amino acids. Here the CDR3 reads CASSPPGDEQYF. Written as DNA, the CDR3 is TGCGCCAGCAGCCCGCCAGGGGACGAGCAGTACTTC.

The CDR3 bases are TGTGCCAGTAGTATAATCGACCCGGTTAGAGGCTACACCTTC. It yields the protein CASSIIDPVRGYTF. The chain links TRBV19 to TRBJ1-2; D is unresolved. The germline V and J ends were trimmed by 2 bases and 8 bases, with 15 bases remaining between them. CDR3 length equals 14 residues. Looked up from germline, CDR1 is LNHDA and CDR2 is SQIVND (reference sequence).